Reported below is one T cell receptor beta chain. Antigen specificity is unknown. Clones were read by immunoSEQ multiplex PCR, and TCRdb kept only the in-frame ones, dropping some. The sample lists some 37,000 clones, about 73% occurring once. CDR3 length equals 16 residues. V was cut by 0 bases and J by 2 bases, with 12 bases left in between. Germline CDR1 reads LGHNA; CDR2 reads YSLEER. With ipilimumab providing CTLA-4 blockade, focal radiation was administered to patients who had chemo-refractory metastatic non-small-cell lung cancer. The entry originates in a study of radiotherapy plus CTLA-4 blockade in lung cancer. Study details: Objective response was observed in about 19% of patients, and disease control in around 31%. Notes on the study in general: Clones derived from tumor TCRs expanded in blood after radiotherapy plus ipilimumab. With interferon-beta, early dynamics of blood T cell clones were reported to best predict response.

The sequenced sample was peripheral blood, obtained from a patient treated with radiotherapy plus ipilimumab. The source of this sequence is a human donor with non-small cell lung cancer who had stable disease on radiotherapy plus ipilimumab. V gene TRBV4-3 combines with J gene TRBJ2-3; a weak D match, TRBD2 (7 bases). CDR3 coding DNA: TGCGCCAGCAGCCAAGAAGGCGGGGGCCTCACAGATACGCAGTATTTT. Encoded protein: CASSQEGGGLTDTQYF.